These 9 T cell receptor beta chains were sequenced from one sample in a study of low-dose radiotherapy and immunotherapy resistance in tumors. TRAV- and TRBV-specific primers primed first-strand cDNA, covering alpha and beta chains. TCRs were amplified for roughly 20 PCR cycles with a constant-region primer and V-primer adapter. TCRdb analysed the reads with MiXCR anew, one entry per CDR3 protein. The sample includes over 55,000 distinct CDR3 sequences, about a third of them seen just once. Time point here: before trial treatment. Sequenced material: PBMCs, taken before treatment. The receptors were sampled from a female donor with ovarian cancer.

The chain couples TRBV29-1 to TRBJ2-7, with 7 bases that match TRBD1. CDR3 length equals 13 residues. Germline CDR1 is SQVTM and CDR2 is ANQGSEA. With V trimmed by 6 bases and J by 3 bases, 8 bases remained unmatched. The CDR3 is CSVRPRQGYEQYF. CDR3 bases: TGCAGCGTCAGGCCAAGACAGGGCTACGAGCAGTACTTC.

This clonotype appeared many times. The J gene is TRBJ1-6, the V gene TRBV10-2; D gene ambiguous. Germline V gene sequence: CDR1 WSHSY, CDR2 SAAADI. The CDR3 runs 18 residues. Trimming took off 2 bases at V and 7 bases at J, with 21 bases between the two ends. The CDR3 region has the DNA TGCGCCAGCAGTGAGCCTGAGACACCGCCCCGGCAAAATTCACCCCTCCACTTT. Translated: CASSEPETPPRQNSPLHF.

This clonotype was seen ten or more times. The chain links TRBV5-1 to TRBJ2-5, with D unresolved. The V and J ends lost 4 bases and 5 bases respectively, with 9 bases between them. Per germline, CDR1 SGHRS and CDR2 YFSETQ. CDR3 size: 12 residues. CDR3 sequence (DNA): TGCGCCAGCAGCCTGCTAGGGGAGACCCAGTACTTC. It translates to CASSLLGETQYF.

The chain is built from TRBV2 and TRBJ1-5, with D tentatively TRBD1 (5 bases). Germline CDR1 and CDR2: SNHLY and FYNNEI. Deletions cut 6 bases from V and 4 bases from J, with 13 bases between. The CDR3 runs to 14 residues. In nucleotides, the CDR3 is TGTGCCAGCAGATACGGGACCGATAATCAGCCCCAGCATTTT. Encoded protein: CASRYGTDNQPQHF.

V gene TRBV29-1 combines with J gene TRBJ1-1; a possible D gene is TRBD1 (5 bases). Trimming left V 0 bases short and J 5 bases short, with 13 bases between. CDR1 is SQVTM, CDR2 ANQGSEA, per germline. The CDR3 sequence is 14 residues long. The CDR3 spells CSVEDGGYGTEAFF. The CDR3 DNA reads as TGCAGCGTTGAAGATGGGGGGTACGGGACTGAAGCTTTCTTT. The full variable domain, completed using reference TRBV29-1 and TRBJ1-1, is SAVISQKPSRDICQRGTSLTIQCQVDSQVTMMFWYRQQPGQSLTLIATANQGSEATYESGFVIDKFPISRPNLTFSTLTVSNMSPEDSSIYLCSVEDGGYGTEAFFGQGTRLTVV.

In this sample, this clonotype turned up many times. The rearrangement joins TRBV7-9 to TRBJ1-2; TRBD1 matches 8 bases. The CDR3 has 16 amino acids. The V gene end was trimmed by 1 base and the J gene end by 3 bases; junction bases not matched to a gene: 7. Germline-derived CDR1 and CDR2 are SEHNR and FQNEAQ (reference sequence). This CDR3 is CASSLGTTGGHYGYTF. CDR3 DNA: TGTGCCAGCAGCTTAGGGACAACAGGGGGGCACTATGGCTACACCTTC.

About this clonotype: A far larger clone lies a single base away; this is likely a read error. The chain has TRBV24-1 and TRBJ2-5; 8 bases are a match to TRBD2. Trimming at V came to 6 bases and at J to 11 bases, leaving 13 bases not matched to a gene. CDR1 and CDR2 (germline): KGHDR, SFDVKD. The CDR3 covers 14 residues. In nucleotides, the CDR3 is TGTGCCACCAGTCGGGAGGGAGGGACCAATGAGCAGTACTTC. This encodes CATSREGGTNEQYF.

This clonotype came up many times. The chain recombines TRBV6-2 or TRBV6-3 with TRBJ2-1; a weak D match, TRBD1 (6 bases). Looked up from germline, CDR1 is MNHEY and CDR2 is SVGEGT. Between the trimmed V and J ends, which lost 4 bases and 10 bases, there was a span of 11 bases. The CDR3 sequence is 12 residues long. The CDR3 sequence is CASSFPDREQFF. CDR3 DNA sequence: TGTGCCAGCAGTTTCCCAGACAGGGAGCAGTTCTTC.

The sample holds many counts of this clonotype. The V and J genes are TRBV5-1 and TRBJ2-3; no firm D call. Deletions cut 4 bases from V and 1 base from J, with 19 bases between. CDR3 size: 17 residues. The germline V gene has CDR1 SGHRS and CDR2 YFSETQ. CDR3 bases: TGCGCCAGCAGCCGAAACACCCCGAGGTACGGCACAGATACGCAGTATTTT. As protein: CASSRNTPRYGTDTQYF.